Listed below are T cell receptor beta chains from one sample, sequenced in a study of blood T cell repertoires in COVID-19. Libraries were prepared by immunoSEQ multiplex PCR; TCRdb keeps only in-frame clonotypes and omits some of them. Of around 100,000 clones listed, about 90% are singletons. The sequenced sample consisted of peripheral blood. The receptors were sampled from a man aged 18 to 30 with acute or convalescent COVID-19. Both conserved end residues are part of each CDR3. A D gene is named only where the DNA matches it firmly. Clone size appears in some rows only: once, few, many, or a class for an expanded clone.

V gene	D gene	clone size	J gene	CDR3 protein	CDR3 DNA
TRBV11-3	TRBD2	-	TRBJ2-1	CASSPRTSESHNEQFF	TGTGCCAGCAGCCCGAGGACTAGCGAGTCCCACAATGAGCAGTTCTTC
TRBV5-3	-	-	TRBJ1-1	CARSPITETNTEAFF	TGTGCCAGAAGCCCGATAACGGAGACGAACACTGAAGCTTTCTTT
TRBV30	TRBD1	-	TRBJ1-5	CAWRGQGMGNQPQHF	TGTGCCTGGAGGGGACAGGGGATGGGCAATCAGCCCCAGCATTTT
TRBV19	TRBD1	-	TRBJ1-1	CASSPLFGTARYNTEAFF	TGTGCCAGTAGTCCCCTCTTCGGGACAGCCCGATATAACACTGAAGCTTTCTTT
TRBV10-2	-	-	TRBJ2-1	CASSVGRGNEQFF	TGCGCCAGCAGTGTTGGCAGGGGCAATGAGCAGTTCTTC
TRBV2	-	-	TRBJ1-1	CASKETGLNTEAFF	TGTGCCAGCAAAGAGACAGGTCTTAACACTGAAGCTTTCTTT
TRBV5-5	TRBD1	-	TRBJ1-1	CASSVTTGVWTEAFF	TGTGCCAGCAGCGTAACTACAGGGGTATGGACTGAAGCTTTCTTT
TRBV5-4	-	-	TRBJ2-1	CAGHQGGINEQFF	TGTGCCGGCCACCAGGGGGGAATCAATGAGCAGTTCTTC
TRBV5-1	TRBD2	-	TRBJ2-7	CASSLGTSGRQTLVYEQYF	TGCGCCAGCAGCTTGGGGACTAGCGGGAGACAAACTTTGGTCTACGAGCAGTACTTC
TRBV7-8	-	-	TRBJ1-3	CASSLGGLRNTIYF	TGTGCCAGCAGCTTAGGGGGGCTTAGAAACACCATATATTTT
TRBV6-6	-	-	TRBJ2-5	CAAGDPTGEGETQYF	TGTGCCGCCGGGGATCCTACGGGAGAGGGCGAGACCCAGTACTTC
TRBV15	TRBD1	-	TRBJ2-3	CATSRVRQGADTQYF	TGTGCCACCAGCAGAGTTCGGCAGGGGGCAGATACGCAGTATTTT
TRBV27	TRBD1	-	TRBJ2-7	CASSTRQGSHEQYF	TGTGCCAGCAGTACACGACAGGGTTCCCACGAGCAGTACTTC
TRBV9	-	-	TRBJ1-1	CASSASWGIGEAFF	TGTGCCAGCAGCGCTAGCTGGGGAATTGGTGAAGCTTTCTTT
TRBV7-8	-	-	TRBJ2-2	CASSLLGPGELFF	TGTGCCAGCAGCTTATTGGGGCCCGGGGAGCTGTTTTTT
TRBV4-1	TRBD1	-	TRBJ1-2	CASSPGQGAVGYTF	TGCGCCAGCAGCCCCGGACAGGGGGCGGTTGGCTACACCTTC
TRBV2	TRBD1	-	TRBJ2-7	CASSDPGQSYEQYF	TGTGCCAGCAGCGATCCGGGACAGTCCTACGAGCAGTACTTC
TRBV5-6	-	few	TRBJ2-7	CASSLFGGWQYF	TGTGCCAGCAGCTTATTCGGAGGTTGGCAGTACTTC
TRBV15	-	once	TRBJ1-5	CATRHTEGNSNQPQHF	TGTGCCACCAGACACACCGAGGGAAATAGCAATCAGCCCCAGCATTTT
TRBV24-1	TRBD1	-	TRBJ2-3	CATSDPGTDPTDTQYF	TGTGCCACCAGTGACCCCGGGACAGACCCCACAGATACGCAGTATTTT
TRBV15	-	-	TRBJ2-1	CATSRDPNNEQFF	TGTGCCACCAGCAGAGATCCTAACAATGAGCAGTTCTTC
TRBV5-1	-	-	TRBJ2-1	CASSPAGFYNEQFF	TGCGCCAGCAGCCCAGCGGGTTTCTACAATGAGCAGTTCTTC
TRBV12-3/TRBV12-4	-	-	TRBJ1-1	CASSRGGNTEAFF	TGTGCCAGCAGCCGGGGGGGGAACACTGAAGCTTTCTTT
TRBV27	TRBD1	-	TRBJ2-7	CASRGGAGYEQYF	TGTGCCAGCAGAGGGGGCGCAGGCTACGAGCAGTACTTC
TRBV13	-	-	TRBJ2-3	CASSLGGEEHTDTQYF	TGTGCCAGCAGCTTAGGGGGGGAGGAACACACAGATACGCAGTATTTT
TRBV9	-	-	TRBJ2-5	CASSVADQGGETQYF	TGTGCCAGCAGCGTAGCAGACCAGGGTGGAGAGACCCAGTACTTC
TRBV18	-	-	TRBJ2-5	CASSPPSGQETQYF	TGTGCCAGCTCACCACCTAGCGGCCAAGAGACCCAGTACTTC
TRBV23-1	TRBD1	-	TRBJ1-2	CASSQSRDRVEENYGYTF	TGCGCCAGCAGTCAATCCCGGGACAGGGTGGAAGAAAACTATGGCTACACCTTC
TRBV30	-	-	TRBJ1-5	CAWRSGGQSNQPQHF	TGTGCCTGGAGATCGGGGGGGCAGAGTAATCAGCCCCAGCATTTT
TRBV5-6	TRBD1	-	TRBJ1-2	CASSSGTDGYTF	TGTGCCAGCAGCTCTGGGACAGATGGCTACACCTTC
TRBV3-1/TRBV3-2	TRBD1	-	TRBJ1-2	CASSRTGGEGYGYTF	TGTGCCAGCAGCCGGACAGGGGGCGAGGGATATGGCTACACCTTC
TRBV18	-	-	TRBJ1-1	CASSPEGLRNTEAFF	TGTGCCAGCTCACCAGAAGGACTGAGAAACACTGAAGCTTTCTTT
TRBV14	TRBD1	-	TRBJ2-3	CASSQVRGSADTQYF	TGTGCCAGCAGCCAAGTCAGGGGGTCGGCAGATACGCAGTATTTT
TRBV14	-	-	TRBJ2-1	CASSPVAGQPGDEQFF	TGTGCCAGCAGCCCCGTCGCGGGACAGCCTGGGGATGAGCAGTTCTTC
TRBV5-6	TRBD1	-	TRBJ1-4	CASSLQGPGKEKLFF	TGTGCCAGCAGCCTACAGGGGCCAGGGAAGGAAAAACTGTTTTTT
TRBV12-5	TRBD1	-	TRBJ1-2	CASGLPPGQGMYGYTF	TGTGCTAGTGGTTTGCCACCGGGACAGGGGATGTATGGCTACACCTTC
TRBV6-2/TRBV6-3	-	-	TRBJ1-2	CASSYRVGDGYTF	TGTGCCAGCAGTTACAGGGTAGGGGATGGCTACACCTTC
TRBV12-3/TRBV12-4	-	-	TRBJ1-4	CATRYTGAEKLFF	TGTGCCACTAGGTACACTGGTGCGGAAAAACTGTTTTTT
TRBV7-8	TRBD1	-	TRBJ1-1	CASSIGQGGEAFF	TGTGCCAGCAGCATCGGACAGGGTGGTGAAGCTTTCTTT
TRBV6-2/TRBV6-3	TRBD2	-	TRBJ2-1	CASSISGLAGGDEQFF	TGTGCCAGCAGTATTTCGGGACTAGCGGGAGGTGATGAGCAGTTCTTC
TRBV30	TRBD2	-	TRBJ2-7	CAWSSTSGIFKQYF	TGTGCCTGGAGCTCGACTAGCGGGATATTCAAGCAGTACTTC
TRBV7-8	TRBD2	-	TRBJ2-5	CASSHLRRLAGDQETQYF	TGTGCCAGCAGCCATCTTCGTAGACTAGCGGGAGACCAAGAGACCCAGTACTTC